Below are 22 T cell receptor beta chains sequenced from a single sample in a study of CD8+ T cells in alopecia areata. Extraction and reverse transcription of RNA yielded cDNA as the sequencing template. Method: immunoSEQ multiplex PCR; TCRdb's copy keeps in-frame clones and lacks some. This table has approximately 150,000 clones, about 66% appearing once. The sample was CD8+ T cells sorted from blood, taken at week 0. These receptors were collected from a human donor with alopecia areata.

The V gene is TRBV7-2, the J gene TRBJ2-7; 9 positions agree with TRBD1. CDR3 length: 17 amino acids. The germline CDR1 and CDR2 sequences are SGHTA and FQGNSA. V dropped 5 bases and J dropped 0; count of bases not matched to a gene: 11. CDR3 nucleotides: TGTGCCAGCAGCCTAAGATACAGGGGGCCGAGCTCCTACGAGCAGTACTTC. Translating gives CASSLRYRGPSSYEQYF.

V and J are TRBV5-1 and TRBJ2-3, with TRBD2 identical over 7 bases. Germline CDR1 is SGHRS and CDR2 is YFSETQ. The CDR3 consists of 18 residues. V lost 2 bases, J lost 0 bases, and 12 bases stayed unmatched. DNA for the CDR3: TGCGCCAGCAGCTTAGGCGGGGGTACAGGTACTAGCACAGATACGCAGTATTTT. Its protein is CASSLGGGTGTSTDTQYF.

CDR3 sequence reads: CATYLGGTGELFF. The DNA of the CDR3 is TGTGCCACCTACTTGGGGGGCACCGGGGAGCTGTTTTTT. The chain is built from TRBV2 and TRBJ2-2, with D tentatively TRBD2 (6 bases). There are 13 residues in the CDR3. Trimming left V 10 bases short and J 4 bases short, with 13 bases between. Germline CDR1 and CDR2: SNHLY and FYNNEI.

The chain links TRBV7-9 to TRBJ2-4; D not certain. Trimming left V 1 base short and J 1 base short, with 8 bases between. This CDR3 is built from 15 residues. From germline, CDR1 is SEHNR and CDR2 FQNEAQ (reference sequence). CDR3 sequence: CASSLGRAAKNIQYF. The CDR3 nucleotides read TGTGCCAGCAGCTTAGGGCGAGCGGCCAAAAACATTCAGTACTTC.

The gene calls are TRBV5-1 and TRBJ1-5, with unresolved D. Germline V gene data show CDR1 as SGHRS and CDR2 as YFSETQ. V was pared by 0 bases and J by 3 bases, with 4 bases between. The CDR3 runs to 13 residues. The CDR3 DNA reads TGCGCCAGCAGCTTGGCCACCAATCAGCCCCAGCATTTT. Protein: CASSLATNQPQHF. Together with reference TRBV5-1 and TRBJ1-5, the CDR3 gives the full variable domain: KAGVTQTPRYLIKTRGQQVTLSCSPISGHRSVSWYQQTPGQGLQFLFEYFSETQRNKGNFPGRFSGRQFSNSRSEMNVSTLELGDSALYLCASSLATNQPQHFGDGTRLSIL.

There are a few counts of this clone. This chain uses TRBV29-1 with TRBJ2-1; D is possibly TRBD1 or TRBD2 (5 bases each). The CDR3 extends over 13 amino acids. Germline loops: CDR1 SQVTM, CDR2 ANQGSEA. The V end lost 5 bases, the J end lost 5 bases, and 13 bases lay between the germline ends. The CDR3 nucleotides are TGCAGCGTTACCTCCGGGACCAACAATGAGCAGTTCTTC. This gives the protein CSVTSGTNNEQFF.

This chain joins TRBV7-9 and TRBJ2-5; TRBD2 aligns across 12 bases. V lost 2 bases, J lost 2 bases, and 9 bases stayed unmatched. The CDR3 contains 18 residues. The germline CDR1 and CDR2 sequences are SEHNR and FQNEAQ (reference sequence). The chain's CDR3 is CASSLPTSGGRDQETQYF. Written as DNA, the CDR3 is TGTGCCAGCAGCTTACCTACTAGCGGGGGGCGTGATCAAGAGACCCAGTACTTC.

This chain links TRBV9 with TRBJ1-6; 8 positions agree with TRBD1. CDR3 length equals 14 residues. V lost 4 bases and J lost 9; bases outside the gene matches: 6. Per the germline V gene, CDR1 is SGDLS and CDR2 is YYNGEE. The CDR3 sequence: CASSLGQAASPLHF. CDR3 nucleotides: TGTGCCAGCAGCCTGGGACAGGCAGCTTCACCCCTCCACTTT. Full variable domain (remainder filled in from reference TRBV9 and TRBJ1-6): DSGVTQTPKHLITATGQRVTLRCSPRSGDLSVYWYQQSLDQGLQFLIQYYNGEERAKGNILERFSAQQFPDLHSELNLSSLELGDSALYFCASSLGQAASPLHFGNGTRLTVT.

The chain has TRBV27 and TRBJ2-7; no firm D call. V lost 4 bases and J 1 base, leaving 8 bases between the germline ends. The length of the CDR3 is 13 residues. From germline, CDR1 is MNHEY and CDR2 SMNVEV (reference sequence). CDR3 coding DNA: TGTGCCAGCAGTTCCACCCTGTCCTACGAGCAGTACTTC. This codes for CASSSTLSYEQYF.

In its sample, this clone was seen a few times. The J gene is TRBJ1-5, the V gene TRBV6-1; 7 bases map to TRBD1. The junction had 12 bases not matched to a gene; V was cut back by 8 bases and J by 14 bases. Per germline, CDR1 MNHNS and CDR2 SASEGT. The CDR3 spans 12 residues. The CDR3 spells CASEEGGVSEHF. The CDR3, as DNA: TGTGCCAGCGAAGAAGGGGGCGTCTCGGAGCATTTT.

V gene TRBV25-1 combines with J gene TRBJ2-2; maybe TRBD1 (7 bases). The germline V and J ends were trimmed by 9 bases and 3 bases, with 14 bases remaining between them. This CDR3 region has 14 residues. The germline gives CDR1 MGHDK, CDR2 SYGVNS. Here the CDR3 reads CASAGGGDTGELFF. The CDR3 DNA reads TGTGCCAGTGCAGGGGGAGGAGACACCGGGGAGCTGTTTTTT.

The chain is built from TRBV29-1 and TRBJ2-2; 8 positions match TRBD1. Germline lookup yields CDR1 SQVTM and CDR2 ANQGSEA. The trim removed 3 bases at V and 4 bases at J, leaving 4 bases unmatched. This CDR3 contains 14 residues. The CDR3 sequence: CSVEGTGITGELFF. The DNA of the CDR3 is TGCAGCGTTGAGGGGACAGGTATCACCGGGGAGCTGTTTTTT.

The genes are TRBV7-9 and TRBJ2-5, with D possibly being TRBD1 (6 bases). Per the germline V gene, CDR1 is SEHNR and CDR2 is FQNEAQ (reference sequence). CDR3 size: 15 residues. V gave up 3 bases and J gave up 5 bases, with 16 bases separating them. CDR3 DNA sequence: TGTGCCAGCAGCTTCGACAGGCGTCCCCGGGAGACCCAGTACTTC. Amino acid sequence: CASSFDRRPRETQYF.

The V and J genes are TRBV19 and TRBJ1-2, with TRBD1 matching over 11 bases. This CDR3 has 14 residues. Germline CDR1 is LNHDA and CDR2 is SQIVND (reference sequence). V shed 7 bases, J shed 4 bases, and the junction held 5 bases outside the gene matches. CDR3 amino acids: CASTGQGAVYGYTF. CDR3 DNA sequence: TGTGCCAGTACTGGACAGGGGGCGGTCTATGGCTACACCTTC.

The rearrangement joins TRBV6-6 to TRBJ2-1; 8 nucleotides align to TRBD1. V was pared by 5 bases and J by 3 bases, with 3 bases of the junction left unmatched. The CDR3 loop spans 14 amino acids. In germline, CDR1 is MNHNY, CDR2 SVGAGI (reference sequence). CDR3 amino acids: CASSQGQGYNEQFF. The CDR3 DNA reads TGTGCCAGCAGTCAAGGACAGGGCTACAATGAGCAGTTCTTC.

The chain employs TRBV2 and TRBJ1-5; D not resolved. V dropped 6 bases and J dropped 0 bases, with 9 bases sitting between them. The length of the CDR3 is 14 residues. Germline CDR1 SNHLY, CDR2 FYNNEI. The CDR3 DNA follows: TGTGCCAGCAGCGAGGCGGATAGCAATCAGCCCCAGCATTTT. Translation: CASSEADSNQPQHF.

V gene TRBV29-1 combines with J gene TRBJ2-7, with TRBD1 identical over 10 bases. Germline-derived CDR1 and CDR2 are SQVTM and ANQGSEA. The CDR3 covers 13 residues. Losses at the gene ends were 6 bases for V and 2 bases for J; bases not matched to a gene: 4. The CDR3 region is CSVSGTGAYEQYF. CDR3 nucleotides: TGCAGCGTGAGTGGGACAGGGGCCTACGAGCAGTACTTC.

This clone was counted between two and nine times. V gene TRBV2 combines with J gene TRBJ2-2, with D possibly TRBD1 on 5 matching bases. The CDR3 consists of 12 residues. Germline CDR1 is SNHLY and CDR2 is FYNNEI. V lost 6 bases and J 5 bases, leaving 7 bases between the germline ends. The CDR3 region has the DNA TGTGCCAGCAGCCGGACAACCGGGGAGCTGTTTTTT. It yields the protein CASSRTTGELFF.

The J gene is TRBJ1-1, the V gene TRBV5-1; D remains unclear. V lost 0 bases to trimming and J lost 1 base, with 7 bases between them. This CDR3 spans 14 amino acids. CDR1 and CDR2 from the germline V gene are SGHRS and YFSETQ. This CDR3 reads CASSLDVRNTEAFF. The CDR3 bases are TGCGCCAGCAGCTTGGACGTTCGGAACACTGAAGCTTTCTTT.

This clone has a handful of counts. The chain combines TRBV29-1 with TRBJ2-6; 13 nucleotides line up with TRBD2. The CDR3 length is 19 residues. Germline V gives CDR1 SQVTM, CDR2 ANQGSEA. Trimming removed 6 bases from V and 0 bases from J; junction bases left unmatched: 11. The CDR3 reads CSVPALAGGKSSGANVLTF. Here the CDR3 DNA reads TGCAGCGTCCCGGCACTAGCGGGGGGGAAAAGCTCTGGGGCCAACGTCCTGACTTTC.

The chain combines TRBV9 with TRBJ2-1; tentative D call: TRBD1 (5 bases). This CDR3 is built from 15 residues. Deletions cut 0 bases from V and 5 bases from J, with 12 bases between. Germline V gene lookup returns CDR1 SGDLS and CDR2 YYNGEE. The chain's CDR3 is CASSVAQGWDNEQFF. For the CDR3, the DNA is TGTGCCAGCAGCGTAGCTCAGGGATGGGACAATGAGCAGTTCTTC.

About this clone itself: Sequence at one end of the junction differs from germline and may be a read error. The rearrangement links TRBV6-5 to TRBJ1-2, with 7 positions matching TRBD1. Germline-derived CDR1 and CDR2 are MNHEY and SVGAGI. CDR3 length equals 12 residues. The CDR3, as DNA: TGTGCCAGCAGCTACTCGGGACAGTTCTGCACCTTC. Protein product: CASSYSGQFCTF.